This paragraph reports one TCR beta chain. These data belong to a study of cytomegalovirus exposure and HLA in healthy donors. Researchers ran the PCR with 60 Vbeta and 13 Jbeta primers. Repertoires were generated with immunoSEQ multiplex PCR, while TCRdb's copy carries only in-frame clones and drops some. The sample carries some 150,000 clones, 75% to 85% recorded once. This sequence was found in a woman between 35 and 50 years old in good health and CMV-seropositive. The specimen was PBMCs.

The CDR3 is CASRDISYEQYF. CDR3 in DNA: TGTGCCAGCAGGGACATCTCCTACGAGCAGTACTTC. V is TRBV5-8 and J is TRBJ2-7, with a weak D call TRBD1 (5 bases). CDR1 is SGHTS and CDR2 is YDEGEE in the germline V gene. CDR3 size: 12 residues. Trimming took 5 bases from V and 0 from J, leaving 6 bases between them.